These T cell receptor beta chains were read from a single sample in a study of beta chain features in type 1 diabetes. Assay: immunoSEQ multiplex PCR; the TCRdb copy retains only in-frame clones and omits some. The table lists hundreds of thousands of clones, roughly a sixth of them singletons, with 0.09% to 0.095% in the top ten. What was sequenced was naive CD4+ T cells from blood. All receptors come from a man in his late teens or twenties in good health. CDR3s include the opening cysteine and the closing phenylalanine or tryptophan. A D gene is named only where the DNA matches it firmly. The size of a clone is reported for some rows only, either as once, few or many, or as a class for expanded clones.

v_gene: TRBV28
d_gene: NA
abundance: NA
j_gene: TRBJ2-1
CDR3nt: TGTGCCAGCAGTTTAATGGAAAATGAGCAGTTCTTC
CDR3aa: CASSLMENEQFF

v_gene: TRBV10-3
d_gene: TRBD1
abundance: few
j_gene: TRBJ2-3
CDR3nt: TGTGCCATCAGTCTTGGGAGGACAGGGAGCACAGATACGCAGTATTTT
CDR3aa: CAISLGRTGSTDTQYF

v_gene: TRBV7-2
d_gene: NA
abundance: few
j_gene: TRBJ2-3
CDR3nt: TGTGCCAGCAGCTTTAATGTTAGGGCCAGAGATACGCAGTATTTT
CDR3aa: CASSFNVRARDTQYF

v_gene: TRBV5-6
d_gene: NA
abundance: NA
j_gene: TRBJ2-6
CDR3nt: TGTGCCAGCAGCTCGACGACGGCCACCTCATCTGGGGCCAACGTCCTGACTTTC
CDR3aa: CASSSTTATSSGANVLTF

v_gene: TRBV5-1
d_gene: NA
abundance: once
j_gene: TRBJ1-5
CDR3nt: TGCGCCAGCAGCTTGGAACCAGCCAATCAGCCCCAGCATTTT
CDR3aa: CASSLEPANQPQHF

v_gene: TRBV7-2
d_gene: NA
abundance: NA
j_gene: TRBJ2-1
CDR3nt: TGTGCCAGCAGCTTAGATATGGGGGTCTTACCCTACAATGAGCAGTTCTTC
CDR3aa: CASSLDMGVLPYNEQFF

v_gene: TRBV7-9
d_gene: NA
abundance: few
j_gene: TRBJ1-2
CDR3nt: TGTGCCAGCAGCTTGGCAGGGGTCATAGGCTACACCTTC
CDR3aa: CASSLAGVIGYTF

v_gene: TRBV6-5
d_gene: TRBD1
abundance: few
j_gene: TRBJ2-7
CDR3nt: TGTGCCAGCAGTTACTTGGGACAGGGGGCCTACGAGCAGTACTTC
CDR3aa: CASSYLGQGAYEQYF

v_gene: TRBV2
d_gene: TRBD1
abundance: few
j_gene: TRBJ1-5
CDR3nt: TGTGCCAGCAGTGACGGAGGGGGCTGGAGCAATCAGCCCCAGCATTTT
CDR3aa: CASSDGGGWSNQPQHF

v_gene: TRBV7-3
d_gene: NA
abundance: NA
j_gene: TRBJ2-4
CDR3nt: TGTGCCAGCAGCTCAGGTTCGATAGCCAAAAACATTCAGTACTTC
CDR3aa: CASSSGSIAKNIQYF

v_gene: TRBV4-1
d_gene: TRBD2
abundance: once
j_gene: TRBJ2-5
CDR3nt: TGCGCCAGCAGCCAGACCGGGACTACGATAGAGACCCAGTACTTC
CDR3aa: CASSQTGTTIETQYF

v_gene: TRBV7-2
d_gene: TRBD1
abundance: many
j_gene: TRBJ2-3
CDR3nt: TGTGCCAGCAGCTCCGGGACAGGGTATCCGATCGCGCAGTATTTT
CDR3aa: CASSSGTGYPIAQYF

v_gene: TRBV6-1
d_gene: TRBD1
abundance: NA
j_gene: TRBJ1-1
CDR3nt: TGTGCCAGCAGTAGGACAGGGAAGTGGAACACTGAAGCTTTCTTT
CDR3aa: CASSRTGKWNTEAFF

v_gene: TRBV2
d_gene: TRBD1
abundance: few
j_gene: TRBJ1-2
CDR3nt: TGTGCCAGCAGTCGGACAGGGCTCAACTATGGCTACACCTTC
CDR3aa: CASSRTGLNYGYTF

v_gene: TRBV13
d_gene: NA
abundance: NA
j_gene: TRBJ2-1
CDR3nt: TGTGCCAGCAGCTCCTCCCGGCTGCATTGGGGCCGGGACGTCTACAATGAGCAGTTCTTC
CDR3aa: CASSSSRLHWGRDVYNEQFF

v_gene: TRBV7-2
d_gene: NA
abundance: few
j_gene: TRBJ2-3
CDR3nt: TGTGCCAGCAGCTTAGGGGCTGGCGGGGGACACTCAGATACGCAGTATTTT
CDR3aa: CASSLGAGGGHSDTQYF

v_gene: TRBV5-4
d_gene: TRBD2
abundance: few
j_gene: TRBJ2-7
CDR3nt: TGTGCCAGCAGCTCCGACCGGACTAGCGGGTCGAGCTCCTACGAGCAGTACTTC
CDR3aa: CASSSDRTSGSSSYEQYF

v_gene: TRBV9
d_gene: TRBD1
abundance: NA
j_gene: TRBJ1-4
CDR3nt: TGTGCCAGCAGCGCGGGACAGGGCGGTGAAAAACTGTTTTTT
CDR3aa: CASSAGQGGEKLFF

v_gene: TRBV6-5
d_gene: NA
abundance: NA
j_gene: TRBJ2-7
CDR3nt: TGTGCCAGCAGTTACGGGGACCGGTTTAGCTACGAGCAGTACTTC
CDR3aa: CASSYGDRFSYEQYF

v_gene: TRBV2
d_gene: NA
abundance: few
j_gene: TRBJ2-2
CDR3nt: TGTGCCAGCAGTGAAATGCGACTATTGAACACCGGGGAGCTGTTTTTT
CDR3aa: CASSEMRLLNTGELFF

v_gene: TRBV28
d_gene: TRBD1
abundance: NA
j_gene: TRBJ2-4
CDR3nt: TGTGCCAGCAGCCCTGCGGACAGGGGATTTGCCAAAAACATTCAGTACTTC
CDR3aa: CASSPADRGFAKNIQYF

v_gene: TRBV19
d_gene: TRBD1
abundance: NA
j_gene: TRBJ2-2
CDR3nt: TGTGCCAGTAATCGACAGGGGGACACCGGGGAGCTGTTTTTT
CDR3aa: CASNRQGDTGELFF